The sequence of this T cell receptor (beta chain) was determined in a study of cytomegalovirus exposure and HLA in healthy donors. The ends lost 6 bases at V and 0 bases at J; junction bases unmatched: 4. Germline-derived CDR1 and CDR2 are ENHRY and SYGVKD. The length of the CDR3 is 14 residues. With respect to this clone: What it recognizes is unknown.

Notes on the study in general: In an earlier analysis, productive rearrangement rates for most beta V segments clustered near 87% or 30%.

The PCR made use of 60 Vbeta and 13 Jbeta primers. The protocol was immunoSEQ multiplex PCR, while the TCRdb copy is restricted to in-frame clones and leaves out a portion. The sample lists about 140,000 clones, roughly three quarters occurring once. V and J are TRBV10-3 and TRBJ1-1; 7 bases fit TRBD1. This TCR came from a woman aged 40 to 50 in good health and CMV-seronegative. What was sequenced was PBMCs. The CDR3 DNA sequence: TGTGCCATCAGCCCGGGACAGCTGAACACTGAAGCTTTCTTT. This translates into CAISPGQLNTEAFF.